The 7 T cell receptor beta chains given below trace back to one sample, sequenced in a study of human T cells and chemical hapten exposure. Each CDR3 protein is one row after TCRdb ran MiXCR on the RACE reads. The sample lists 300,000 to 400,000 distinct CDR3 sequences; roughly 6.9% were seen once. Time point: patch test 1, 2 weeks after DPC sensitization. Treatment here: therapeutic diphenylcyclopropenone sensitization with weekly scalp DPC. Sequencing used whole blood, obtained in connection with sensitization to the hapten diphenylcyclopropenone (DPC). All receptors come from a woman aged 18-35 years with alopecia areata. Some clones in this sample may be carry-over from other donors' samples.

Many counts were recorded for this clonotype. The chain employs TRBV5-5 and TRBJ1-5; the match to TRBD1 covers 10 bases. This CDR3 comprises 14 residues. The V segment lost 4 bases and the J segment 5 bases; nucleotides outside the gene matches: 3. Germline-derived CDR1 and CDR2 are SGHKS and YYEKEE (reference sequence). CDR3 DNA sequence: TGTGCCAGCAGCGCGGGACAGGGGTATCAGCCCCAGCATTTT. Translating gives CASSAGQGYQPQHF.

In this sample, this clonotype turned up many times. The chain has TRBV7-2 and TRBJ2-3; weak D call: TRBD2 (6 bases). This CDR3 has 15 amino acids. Germline CDR1 and CDR2: SGHTA and FQGNSA. V gave up 5 bases and J gave up 1 base, with 13 bases separating them. CDR3 in amino acids: CASSPPSSGTDTQYF. The CDR3 bases are TGTGCCAGCAGCCCGCCTTCTAGCGGCACAGATACGCAGTATTTT.

The chain employs TRBV29-1 and TRBJ2-3; D ambiguous. The CDR3 runs to 14 residues. Germline V CDR1 and CDR2: SQVTM, ANQGSEA. V shed 0 bases and J shed 2 bases, with 9 bases lying between them. The CDR3 DNA is TGCAGCGTTGAAGATTCAGCCTACACAGATACGCAGTATTTT. It codes for CSVEDSAYTDTQYF.

This clonotype was seen more than once but under ten times. The chain has TRBV7-9 and TRBJ2-3; D unresolved. V dropped 0 bases and J dropped 3 bases, with 13 bases sitting between them. CDR1 and CDR2 (germline): SEHNR, FQNEAQ (reference sequence). The CDR3 loop spans 16 amino acids. The CDR3 is CASSLASGRETDTQYF. The CDR3 nucleotides are TGTGCCAGCAGCTTAGCGTCAGGACGAGAGACAGATACGCAGTATTTT.

The gene calls are TRBV5-4 and TRBJ2-5; 9 bases line up with TRBD2. Per the germline V gene, CDR1 is SGHNT and CDR2 is YYREEE (reference sequence). The trim removed 4 bases at V and 1 base at J, leaving 5 bases unmatched. CDR3 length: 15 residues. The CDR3 is CASSILAGRQETQYF. The DNA of the CDR3 is TGTGCCAGCAGCATTCTAGCGGGGCGCCAAGAGACCCAGTACTTC. Full variable domain (missing parts from reference TRBV5-4 and TRBJ2-5): ETGVTQSPTHLIKTRGQQVTLRCSSQSGHNTVSWYQQALGQGPQFIFQYYREEENGRGNFPPRFSGLQFPNYSSELNVNALELDDSALYLCASSILAGRQETQYFGPGTRLLVL.

J is TRBJ2-1 and V is TRBV12-5; D unresolved. The CDR3 spans 11 residues. With 6 bases removed from V and 14 bases from J, the gap between germline ends came to 14 bases. Germline V CDR1 and CDR2: LGHNT, FRNRAP. The CDR3 region has the DNA TGTGCTAGTGGACGACGGAGCCGGGAGTTCTTC. Amino acids: CASGRRSREFF.

The table lists this clonotype with a few counts. The V call is TRBV20-1, the J call TRBJ1-1; no firm D call. V was shortened by 2 bases and J by 6 bases, with 7 bases between the two germline ends. Germline loops: CDR1 DFQATT, CDR2 SNEGSKA (reference sequence). This CDR3 region has 11 residues. CDR3 nucleotides: TGCAGTGCTAGAAGAAGAGCTGAAGCTTTCTTT. It codes for CSARRRAEAFF.